This entry lists 16 T cell receptor beta chains sequenced from one sample in a study of cytomegalovirus exposure and HLA in healthy donors. It was with 60 Vbeta and 13 Jbeta primers that the PCR ran. Sequencing used immunoSEQ multiplex PCR; TCRdb keeps in-frame clones, though not all of them. The repertoire holds around 110,000 clones, 79% seen once, with approximately 4.3% in the top ten. Sequencing input: PBMCs. The receptors originated from a man younger than 40 in good health and CMV-seropositive.

This chain uses TRBV9 with TRBJ2-5, with 10 nucleotides matching TRBD1. V was pared by 0 bases and J by 11 bases, with 10 bases of the junction left unmatched. Germline V gives CDR1 SGDLS, CDR2 YYNGEE. This CDR3 has 15 residues. The CDR3 protein is CASSVDWTGGQEQYF. The CDR3 DNA sequence: TGTGCCAGCAGCGTAGACTGGACAGGGGGACAAGAGCAGTACTTC.

This chain connects TRBV5-4 to TRBJ1-4; the D gene is possibly TRBD1 (6 bases). Trimming removed 3 bases at V and 3 bases at J, with 12 bases between. Germline V gene lookup returns CDR1 SGHNT and CDR2 YYREEE (reference sequence). CDR3 length: 15 amino acids. The CDR3 nucleotides are TGTGCCAGCAGCTCTCCAGGGGAAGCTAATGAAAAACTGTTTTTT. As protein: CASSSPGEANEKLFF.

This chain links TRBV29-1 with TRBJ1-4; the match to TRBD1 covers 7 bases. The ends lost 5 bases at V and 7 bases at J; junction bases unmatched: 7. This CDR3 is 13 amino acids long. CDR1 and CDR2 from the germline V gene are SQVTM and ANQGSEA. CDR3 DNA: TGCAGCGTTTTACCCCAGGGGGGTGAAAAACTGTTTTTT. Encoded protein: CSVLPQGGEKLFF.

In its sample, this clone was seen once. The chain has TRBV6-5 and TRBJ1-2; D might be TRBD1 (5 bases). Trimming stripped 4 bases from V and 8 bases from J, with 20 bases between. CDR3 length equals 15 residues. Per the germline V gene, CDR1 is MNHEY and CDR2 is SVGAGI. The CDR3: CASSSSGRGSPGYTF. DNA for the CDR3: TGTGCCAGCAGTTCCTCGGGACGGGGGTCCCCCGGCTACACCTTC.

The chain combines TRBV29-1 with TRBJ2-7, with 10 positions matching TRBD2. The ends lost 4 bases at V and 4 bases at J; junction bases unmatched: 4. CDR1 and CDR2 from the germline V gene are SQVTM and ANQGSEA. The CDR3 covers 13 residues. The CDR3, as DNA: TGCAGCGTTGGTCCAGCGGGAGGGTACGAGCAGTACTTC. The encoded protein is CSVGPAGGYEQYF.

The chain couples TRBV19 to TRBJ1-5, with TRBD1 identical over 11 bases. Trimming took 7 bases from V and 4 from J; bases not matched to a gene: 6. The CDR3 is made up of 15 amino acids. Germline V gives CDR1 LNHDA, CDR2 SQIVND (reference sequence). The DNA for the CDR3 is TGTGCCAGTAAGGACAGGGGGCTCGGGAATCAGCCCCAGCATTTT. Translating gives CASKDRGLGNQPQHF.

This rearrangement joins TRBV10-3 to TRBJ2-3; 7 bases are shared with TRBD2. The trim removed 7 bases at V and 0 bases at J, leaving 4 bases unmatched. The germline gives CDR1 ENHRY, CDR2 SYGVKD. The CDR3 spans 14 residues. The CDR3 region is CAITSSGSTDTQYF. CDR3 in DNA: TGTGCCATCACCTCTAGCGGCAGCACAGATACGCAGTATTTT.

This rearrangement joins TRBV15 to TRBJ2-7, with D possibly TRBD1 on 5 matching bases. Trimming pared 5 bases from V and 3 bases from J, leaving 14 bases between. CDR1 is LNHNV, CDR2 YYDKDF, per germline (reference sequence). This CDR3 has 14 residues. CDR3: CATSSGNRNYEQYF. The CDR3 bases are TGTGCCACCAGCTCCGGAAACAGGAACTACGAGCAGTACTTC.

This chain connects TRBV4-3 to TRBJ2-7; 8 nucleotides match TRBD1. The CDR3 spans 16 residues. In germline, CDR1 is LGHNA, CDR2 YSLEER. V shed 0 bases and J 1 base; nucleotides not matched to a gene: 5. CDR3 residues: CASSQEWGQESYEQYF. The CDR3 region has the DNA TGCGCCAGCAGCCAAGAGTGGGGACAGGAGTCCTACGAGCAGTACTTC.

The chain recombines TRBV19 with TRBJ2-2; 10 positions match TRBD2. The CDR3 totals 16 residues. Germline loops: CDR1 LNHDA, CDR2 SQIVND (reference sequence). V lost 2 bases to trimming and J lost 3 bases; unmatched junction nucleotides: 3. This chain's CDR3 is CASSIWLAGDTGELFF. The CDR3 coding sequence is TGTGCCAGTAGTATATGGCTAGCGGGAGACACCGGGGAGCTGTTTTTT.

The chain couples TRBV5-5 to TRBJ1-5; the D is unclear. CDR1 is SGHKS, CDR2 YYEKEE, per germline (reference sequence). The CDR3 length is 16 residues. V lost 2 bases and J 1 base, leaving 13 bases between the germline ends. CDR3 loop: CASSFSVGVSNQPQHF. CDR3 bases: TGTGCCAGCAGCTTTTCCGTCGGGGTCAGCAATCAGCCCCAGCATTTT.

The chain employs TRBV7-2 and TRBJ2-7, with TRBD2 matching over 12 bases. V shed 2 bases and J 5 bases; nucleotides not matched to a gene: 7. Per the germline V gene, CDR1 is SGHTA and CDR2 is FQGNSA. This CDR3 region has 16 residues. This chain's CDR3 is CASSLLTSGGPHEQYF. The CDR3 DNA reads as TGTGCCAGCAGCTTACTGACTAGCGGGGGCCCGCACGAGCAGTACTTC.

V is TRBV7-2 and J is TRBJ2-7; TRBD2 agrees at 10 bases. The length of the CDR3 is 16 residues. The germline V gene encodes CDR1 SGHTA and CDR2 FQGNSA. J lost 2 bases, V lost 2 bases, and 6 bases had no gene match. The CDR3 loop is CASSLRFLAGAYEQYF. CDR3 DNA: TGTGCCAGCAGCTTACGGTTTCTAGCGGGAGCCTACGAGCAGTACTTC.

As to this clone: One junction end disagrees with the germline gene, perhaps due to a read error. This chain joins TRBV6-6 and TRBJ2-6; weak D call: TRBD1 (5 bases). CDR1 is MNHNY, CDR2 SVGAGI, per germline (reference sequence). This CDR3 contains 13 residues. The DNA for the CDR3 is TGTGCCAGCCTCGGCTCTGGGGCCGACGTCCTGACTTTC. It is translated as CASLGSGADVLTF.

The gene calls are TRBV5-1 and TRBJ2-5; D may be TRBD2 (6 bases). Per germline, CDR1 SGHRS and CDR2 YFSETQ. V lost 0 bases and J 7 bases, leaving 13 bases between the germline ends. This CDR3 contains 14 residues. CDR3 sequence reads: CASSLVASGGTQYF. The CDR3 DNA sequence: TGCGCCAGCAGCTTGGTGGCGTCCGGGGGGACCCAGTACTTC.

The chain joins TRBV28 to TRBJ1-4, with unresolved D. The length of the CDR3 is 11 residues. Germline V gene data show CDR1 as MDHEN and CDR2 as SYDVKM. V was cut by 1 base and J by 11 bases, with 5 bases left in between. The CDR3 spells CASSLSGKLFF. The DNA for the CDR3 is TGTGCCAGCAGTTTATCCGGGAAACTGTTTTTT.